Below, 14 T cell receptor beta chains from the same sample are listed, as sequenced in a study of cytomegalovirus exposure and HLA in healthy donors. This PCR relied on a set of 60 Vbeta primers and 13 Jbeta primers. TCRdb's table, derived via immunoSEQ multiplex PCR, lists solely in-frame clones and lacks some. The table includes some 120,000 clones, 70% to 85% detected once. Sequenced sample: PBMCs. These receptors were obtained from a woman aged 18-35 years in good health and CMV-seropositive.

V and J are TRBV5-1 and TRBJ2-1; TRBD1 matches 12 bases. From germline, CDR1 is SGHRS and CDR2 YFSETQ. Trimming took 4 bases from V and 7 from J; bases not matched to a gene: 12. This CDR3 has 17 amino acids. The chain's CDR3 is CASSPGTGGSGDNEQFF. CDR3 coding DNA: TGCGCCAGCAGCCCCGGGACAGGGGGCTCCGGTGATAATGAGCAGTTCTTC. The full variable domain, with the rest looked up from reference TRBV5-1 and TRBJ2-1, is KAGVTQTPRYLIKTRGQQVTLSCSPISGHRSVSWYQQTPGQGLQFLFEYFSETQRNKGNFPGRFSGRQFSNSRSEMNVSTLELGDSALYLCASSPGTGGSGDNEQFFGPGTRLTVL.

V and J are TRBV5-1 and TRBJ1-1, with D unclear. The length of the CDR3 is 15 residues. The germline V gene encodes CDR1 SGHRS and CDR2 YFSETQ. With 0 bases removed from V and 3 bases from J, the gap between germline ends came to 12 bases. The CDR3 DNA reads TGCGCCAGCAGCTTGGCTTTTTTAAGAGACACTGAAGCTTTCTTT. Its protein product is CASSLAFLRDTEAFF.

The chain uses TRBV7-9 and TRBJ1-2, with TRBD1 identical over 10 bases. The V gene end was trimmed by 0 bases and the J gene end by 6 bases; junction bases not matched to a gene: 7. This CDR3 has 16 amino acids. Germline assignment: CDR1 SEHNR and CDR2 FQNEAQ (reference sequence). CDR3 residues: CASSLAGTGDRDGYTF. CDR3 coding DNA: TGTGCCAGCAGCTTAGCCGGGACAGGGGATAGGGATGGCTACACCTTC.

Written as DNA, the CDR3 is TGTGCCAGCAGCCAGATACCGAGCGGGGCACATGAGCAGTTCTTC. Protein product: CASSQIPSGAHEQFF. The V and J genes are TRBV7-9 and TRBJ2-1; 7 bases line up with TRBD2. The CDR3 spans 15 residues. Looked up from germline, CDR1 is SEHNR and CDR2 is FQNEAQ (reference sequence). The V gene end was trimmed by 5 bases and the J gene end by 8 bases; junction bases not matched to a gene: 12.

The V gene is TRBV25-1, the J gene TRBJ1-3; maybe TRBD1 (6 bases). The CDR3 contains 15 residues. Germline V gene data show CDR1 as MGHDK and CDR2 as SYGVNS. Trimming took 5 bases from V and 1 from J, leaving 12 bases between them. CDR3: CASSTRDNSGNTIYF. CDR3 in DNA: TGTGCCAGCAGTACCCGGGACAATTCTGGAAACACCATATATTTT.

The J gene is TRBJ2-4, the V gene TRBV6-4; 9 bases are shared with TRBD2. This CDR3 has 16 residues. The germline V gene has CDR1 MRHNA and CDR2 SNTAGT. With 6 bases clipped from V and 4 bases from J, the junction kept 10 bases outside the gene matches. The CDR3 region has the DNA TGTGCCAGCAGGGCGGGAGGGTTCGGGGCTAAAAACATTCAGTACTTC. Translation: CASRAGGFGAKNIQYF.

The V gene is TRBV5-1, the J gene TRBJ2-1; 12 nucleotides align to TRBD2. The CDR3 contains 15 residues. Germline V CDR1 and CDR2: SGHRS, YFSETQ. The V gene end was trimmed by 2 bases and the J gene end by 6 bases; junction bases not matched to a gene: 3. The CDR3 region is CASSLLAGGFNEQFF. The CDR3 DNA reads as TGCGCCAGCAGCTTACTAGCGGGGGGTTTCAATGAGCAGTTCTTC.

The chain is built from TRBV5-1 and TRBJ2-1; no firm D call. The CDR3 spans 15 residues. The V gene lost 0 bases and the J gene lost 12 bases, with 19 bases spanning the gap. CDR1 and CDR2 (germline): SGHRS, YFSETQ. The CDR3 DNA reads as TGCGCCAGCAGCTTGGAGGTCCCCGGGTTGGAAAGGCAGTTCTTC. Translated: CASSLEVPGLERQFF.

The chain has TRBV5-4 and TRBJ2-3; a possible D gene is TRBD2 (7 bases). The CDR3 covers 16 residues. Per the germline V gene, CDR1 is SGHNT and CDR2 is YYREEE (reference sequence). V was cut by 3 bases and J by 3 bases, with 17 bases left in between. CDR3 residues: CASSYALGGGTDTQYF. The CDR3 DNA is TGTGCCAGCAGCTATGCCTTAGGGGGGGGGACAGATACGCAGTATTTT.

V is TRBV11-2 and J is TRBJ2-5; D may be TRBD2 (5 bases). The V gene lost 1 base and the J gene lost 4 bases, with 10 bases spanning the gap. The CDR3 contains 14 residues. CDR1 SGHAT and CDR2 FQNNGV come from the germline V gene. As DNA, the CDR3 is TGTGCCAGCAGCTTAGTGTACAGCGGAGAGACCCAGTACTTC. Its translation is CASSLVYSGETQYF. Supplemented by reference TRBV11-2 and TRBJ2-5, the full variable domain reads EAGVAQSPRYKIIEKRQSVAFWCNPISGHATLYWYQQILGQGPKLLIQFQNNGVVDDSQLPKDRFSAERLKGVDSTLKIQPAKLEDSAVYLCASSLVYSGETQYFGPGTRLLVL.

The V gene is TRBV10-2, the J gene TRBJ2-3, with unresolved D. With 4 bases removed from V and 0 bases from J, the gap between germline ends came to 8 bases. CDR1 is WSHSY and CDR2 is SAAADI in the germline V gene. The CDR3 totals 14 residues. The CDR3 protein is CASSGWLSTDTQYF. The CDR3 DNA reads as TGCGCCAGCAGTGGTTGGCTGAGCACAGATACGCAGTATTTT.

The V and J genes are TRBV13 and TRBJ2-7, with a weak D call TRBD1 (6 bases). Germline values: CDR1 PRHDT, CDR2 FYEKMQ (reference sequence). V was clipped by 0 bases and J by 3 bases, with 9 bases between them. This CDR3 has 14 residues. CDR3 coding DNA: TGTGCCAGCAGCTTAGGGGGGGCCAACTACGAGCAGTACTTC. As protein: CASSLGGANYEQYF. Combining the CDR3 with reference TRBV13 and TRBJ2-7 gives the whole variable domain AAGVIQSPRHLIKEKRETATLKCYPIPRHDTVYWYQQGPGQDPQFLISFYEKMQSDKGSIPDRFSAQQFSDYHSELNMSSLELGDSALYFCASSLGGANYEQYFGPGTRLTVT.

CDR3 in DNA: TGTGCCAGCAGTGAGGGGGGGGGCTCCTATAATTCACCCCTCCACTTT. Its translation: CASSEGGGSYNSPLHF. V gene TRBV2 combines with J gene TRBJ1-6, with D possibly TRBD1 on 5 matching bases. Germline lookup yields CDR1 SNHLY and CDR2 FYNNEI. The CDR3 consists of 16 residues. V was pared by 3 bases and J by 0 bases, with 9 bases between.

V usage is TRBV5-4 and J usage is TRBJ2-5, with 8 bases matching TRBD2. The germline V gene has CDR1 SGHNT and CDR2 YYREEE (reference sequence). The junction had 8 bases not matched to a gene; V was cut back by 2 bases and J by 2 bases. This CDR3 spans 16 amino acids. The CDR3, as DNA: TGTGCCAGCAGCTTTCAGACCGGGACTAGGCAAGAGACCCAGTACTTC. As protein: CASSFQTGTRQETQYF. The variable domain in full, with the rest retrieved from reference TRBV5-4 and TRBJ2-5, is ETGVTQSPTHLIKTRGQQVTLRCSSQSGHNTVSWYQQALGQGPQFIFQYYREEENGRGNFPPRFSGLQFPNYSSELNVNALELDDSALYLCASSFQTGTRQETQYFGPGTRLLVL.